What follows are 15 T cell receptor beta chains derived from one specimen sequenced in a study of shared clonotypes between healthy human individuals. The data were produced by immunoSEQ multiplex PCR, yet TCRdb's version contains in-frame clones alone and is incomplete. The data hold about 1,500,000 clones, with around 97% observed a single time. Sequencing was carried out using naive CD4+ T cells sorted from blood. Specified subset: CD45RA+ positively selected. Source of these receptors: a man aged 25-40 years in good health.

This clone was observed once. The rearrangement joins TRBV7-6 to TRBJ1-1; TRBD1 is a possible D gene (6 bases). The ends were cut back, 5 bases at V and 1 base at J, with 11 bases in the middle. CDR3 size: 14 residues. Germline V gene data show CDR1 as SGHVS and CDR2 as FNYEAQ. The CDR3 bases are TGTGCCAGCAGCCCTCCGGGACAGAACACTGAAGCTTTCTTT. Translation gives CASSPPGQNTEAFF.

This clone was counted a single time. The chain links TRBV2 to TRBJ1-1, with 7 bases that match TRBD1. Germline V gene data show CDR1 as SNHLY and CDR2 as FYNNEI. The J segment lost 5 bases and the V segment lost 5 bases, leaving 5 bases of the junction unmatched. The CDR3 is 13 amino acids. The CDR3 DNA follows: TGTGCCAGCAGTTTTGACAGGGATACTGAAGCTTTCTTT. As protein: CASSFDRDTEAFF.

This sequence joins TRBV19 and TRBJ1-4; 8 bases agree with TRBD1. This CDR3 has 18 amino acids. V gave up 5 bases and J gave up 0 bases; unmatched junction bases: 11. Germline V lookup: CDR1 LNHDA, CDR2 SQIVND (reference sequence). The CDR3 loop reads CASSLGTGFPTTNEKLFF. Here the CDR3 DNA reads TGTGCCAGTAGTCTAGGGACAGGATTCCCAACAACTAATGAAAAACTGTTTTTT.

V is TRBV5-1 and J is TRBJ2-1; no clear D gene. CDR1 and CDR2 (germline): SGHRS, YFSETQ. This CDR3 region has 14 residues. With 0 bases removed from V and 8 bases from J, the gap between germline ends came to 12 bases. The CDR3 DNA reads as TGCGCCAGCAGCTTGGCCTCTCCTGGAGATGAGCAGTTCTTC. This codes for CASSLASPGDEQFF. The entire variable domain, with the rest obtained from reference TRBV5-1 and TRBJ2-1, is as follows: KAGVTQTPRYLIKTRGQQVTLSCSPISGHRSVSWYQQTPGQGLQFLFEYFSETQRNKGNFPGRFSGRQFSNSRSEMNVSTLELGDSALYLCASSLASPGDEQFFGPGTRLTVL.

This chain connects TRBV2 to TRBJ1-3; a weak D match, TRBD1 (6 bases). CDR1 is SNHLY, CDR2 FYNNEI, per germline. The length of the CDR3 is 13 residues. V lost 7 bases, J lost 4 bases, and 11 bases lay in between. The CDR3 sequence: CASTRTEGNTIYF. In nucleotides, the CDR3 is TGTGCCAGCACCCGGACAGAAGGAAACACCATATATTTT.

The genes are TRBV28 and TRBJ2-3; D remains unclear. The germline V gene encodes CDR1 MDHEN and CDR2 SYDVKM. Trimming removed 2 bases at V and 5 bases at J, with 8 bases between. The CDR3 totals 13 residues. The CDR3 sequence: CASSLGEGDTQYF. The CDR3 DNA reads TGTGCCAGCAGTTTAGGAGAAGGAGATACGCAGTATTTT.

J is TRBJ1-1 and V is TRBV9; D unclear. The germline gives CDR1 SGDLS, CDR2 YYNGEE. Trimming removed 0 bases at V and 3 bases at J, with 9 bases between. This CDR3 spans 14 amino acids. CDR3 sequence (DNA): TGTGCCAGCAGCGTAGACCTCACCCACACTGAAGCTTTCTTT. It encodes CASSVDLTHTEAFF.

The CDR3: CASSEPIYSGNTIYF. The CDR3 DNA reads as TGTGCCAGCAGTGAACCGATATACTCTGGAAACACCATATATTTT. The genes are TRBV25-1 and TRBJ1-3; D gene ambiguous. Germline V lookup: CDR1 MGHDK, CDR2 SYGVNS. The CDR3 spans 15 residues. The V gene lost 2 bases and the J gene lost 0 bases, with 8 bases spanning the gap.

V and J are TRBV5-1 and TRBJ1-4, with D tentatively TRBD1 (6 bases). The germline V and J ends were trimmed by 0 bases and 8 bases, with 17 bases remaining between them. The CDR3 sequence is 16 residues long. Germline-derived CDR1 and CDR2 are SGHRS and YFSETQ. The CDR3, as DNA: TGCGCCAGCAGCTTGGACAAGGGGGTACCGAAGGAAAAACTGTTTTTT. Amino acids: CASSLDKGVPKEKLFF.

The chain carries TRBV27 and TRBJ2-7; the D gene is possibly TRBD1 (5 bases). This CDR3 spans 13 amino acids. Looked up from germline, CDR1 is MNHEY and CDR2 is SMNVEV (reference sequence). V was clipped by 6 bases and J by 6 bases, with 15 bases between them. The CDR3 loop is CASSRPGRVEQYF. DNA of the CDR3: TGTGCCAGCAGCCGCCCCGGCAGGGTCGAGCAGTACTTC.

CDR3 DNA sequence: TGCGCCAGCAGTCCAGGAGCAGACCCCTACGAGCAGTACTTC. Translated, it gives CASSPGADPYEQYF. V usage is TRBV5-1 and J usage is TRBJ2-7; D remains unclear. With 5 bases removed from V and 2 bases from J, the gap between germline ends came to 14 bases. This CDR3 has 14 amino acids. The germline V gene encodes CDR1 SGHRS and CDR2 YFSETQ.

J is TRBJ2-7 and V is TRBV6-1, with TRBD1 identical over 9 bases. V dropped 5 bases and J dropped 2; count of bases not matched to a gene: 4. The V gene's germline CDR1 is MNHNS and CDR2 SASEGT. The CDR3 sequence is 14 residues long. CDR3 protein: CASSYRDRAYEQYF. DNA for the CDR3: TGTGCCAGCAGTTATCGGGACAGGGCCTACGAGCAGTACTTC.

The chain combines TRBV19 with TRBJ2-1, with TRBD2 identical over 9 bases. Germline loops: CDR1 LNHDA, CDR2 SQIVND (reference sequence). V was pared by 7 bases and J by 6 bases, with 7 bases of the junction left unmatched. This CDR3 comprises 14 residues. Here the CDR3 reads CASKAGGPINEQFF. Here the CDR3 DNA reads TGTGCCAGTAAGGCGGGAGGGCCAATCAATGAGCAGTTCTTC.

This clone came up once. The CDR3 DNA is TGTGCCAGCAGTTCCGGGACAGGGACCCCCTACGAGCAGTACTTC. As protein: CASSSGTGTPYEQYF. The genes are TRBV6-5 and TRBJ2-7, with 9 positions matching TRBD1. The V gene end was trimmed by 4 bases and the J gene end by 2 bases; junction bases not matched to a gene: 6. The CDR3 is 15 amino acids. Germline values: CDR1 MNHEY, CDR2 SVGAGI.

The chain joins TRBV5-6 to TRBJ2-7; 10 bases are shared with TRBD2. The junction had 2 bases not matched to a gene; V was cut back by 1 base and J by 4 bases. The germline V gene encodes CDR1 SGHDT and CDR2 YYEEEE. This CDR3 region has 14 residues. The CDR3 DNA reads as TGTGCCAGCAGCTTGTGGGGACTAGCGTACGAGCAGTACTTC. The encoded protein is CASSLWGLAYEQYF.